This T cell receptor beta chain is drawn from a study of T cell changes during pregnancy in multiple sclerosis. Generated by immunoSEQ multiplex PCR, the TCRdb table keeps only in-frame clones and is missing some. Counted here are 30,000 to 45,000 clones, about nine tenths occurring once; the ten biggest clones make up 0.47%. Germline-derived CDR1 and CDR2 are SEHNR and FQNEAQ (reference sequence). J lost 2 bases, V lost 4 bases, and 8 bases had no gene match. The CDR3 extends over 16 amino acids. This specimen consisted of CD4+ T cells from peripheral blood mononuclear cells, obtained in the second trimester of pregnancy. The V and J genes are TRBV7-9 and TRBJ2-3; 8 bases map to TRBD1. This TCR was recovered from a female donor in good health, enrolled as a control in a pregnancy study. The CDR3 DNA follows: TGTGCCAGCAGCTCTCCCGGGACAGGACTCACAGATACGCAGTATTTT. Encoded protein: CASSSPGTGLTDTQYF.